A single sample gave rise to the 30 T cell receptor beta chains below, sequenced in a study of cytomegalovirus exposure and HLA in healthy donors. A multiplex PCR was run with 60 Vbeta primers and 13 Jbeta primers. The assay was immunoSEQ multiplex PCR, and TCRdb's table has in-frame clones only and misses some. The sample table includes 100,000 or so clones. Material: PBMCs. The receptors here all came from a man aged 50-59 years in good health and CMV-seronegative.

The J gene is TRBJ2-1, the V gene TRBV7-6; TRBD2 aligns across 11 bases. There are 16 residues in the CDR3. With 3 bases clipped from V and 2 bases from J, the junction kept 3 bases outside the gene matches. Germline lookup yields CDR1 SGHVS and CDR2 FNYEAQ. The CDR3 DNA sequence: TGTGCCAGCAGCTTTGGGACTAGCGGTACCTACAATGAGCAGTTCTTC. Translating gives CASSFGTSGTYNEQFF.

Regarding this clone: One junction end disagrees with the germline gene, perhaps due to a read error. The rearrangement links TRBV7-7 to TRBJ1-2, with a possible D match to TRBD1 (6 bases). CDR3 length: 18 residues. CDR1 is SSHAT, CDR2 FNYEAQ, per germline (reference sequence). The chain's CDR3 is CASSYYGRGQLVRYGYTF. For the CDR3, the DNA is TGTGCTAGCAGCTACTACGGCAGGGGACAACTAGTAAGGTATGGCTACACCTTC.

The chain recombines TRBV7-9 with TRBJ2-3, with 7 bases identical to TRBD1. J was trimmed by 1 base and V by 6 bases; bases with no gene match: 4. Germline CDR1 and CDR2: SEHNR and FQNEAQ (reference sequence). The CDR3 has 14 residues. CDR3 DNA sequence: TGTGCCAGCAGTTCCGGACAGGGCACAGATACGCAGTATTTT. Translation: CASSSGQGTDTQYF. Full variable domain (outside the CDR3, taken from reference TRBV7-9 and TRBJ2-3): DTGVSQNPRHKITKRGQNVTFRCDPISEHNRLYWYRQTLGQGPEFLTYFQNEAQLEKSRLLSDRFSAERPKGSFSTLEIQRTEQGDSAMYLCASSSGQGTDTQYFGPGTRLTVL.

CDR3 sequence (DNA): TGTGCCAGCAGTGGATCGGGGTACCGCTCTGGGGCCAACGTCCTGACTTTC. Its translation is CASSGSGYRSGANVLTF. This chain links TRBV2 with TRBJ2-6, with D perhaps TRBD2 (5 bases). The V gene's germline CDR1 is SNHLY and CDR2 FYNNEI. The CDR3 has 17 amino acids. The ends were cut back, 4 bases at V and 0 bases at J, with 13 bases in the middle.

V gene TRBV5-1 combines with J gene TRBJ1-1, with D unresolved. The CDR3 loop spans 14 amino acids. Germline loops: CDR1 SGHRS, CDR2 YFSETQ. V was cut by 5 bases and J by 1 base, with 12 bases left in between. CDR3 sequence reads: CASSPLTGNTEAFF. The DNA for the CDR3 is TGCGCCAGCAGTCCTTTGACGGGGAACACTGAAGCTTTCTTT.

The chain has TRBV7-9 and TRBJ1-1; 8 nucleotides align to TRBD1. V was pared by 1 base and J by 4 bases, with 2 bases of the junction left unmatched. The CDR3 runs to 14 residues. Germline CDR1 reads SEHNR; CDR2 reads FQNEAQ (reference sequence). CDR3 coding DNA: TGTGCCAGCAGCTTAGAACAGGGGGGCACTGAAGCTTTCTTT. This translates into CASSLEQGGTEAFF.

The chain recombines TRBV25-1 with TRBJ1-1; the D is unclear. Between the trimmed V and J ends, which lost 3 bases and 0 bases, there was a span of 8 bases. The germline V gene encodes CDR1 MGHDK and CDR2 SYGVNS. This CDR3 contains 14 residues. This CDR3 reads CASSDAVMNTEAFF. CDR3 coding DNA: TGTGCCAGCAGTGATGCGGTAATGAACACTGAAGCTTTCTTT.

Comments on this clone: Other DNA variants within this sample encode the same CDR3. The chain has TRBV18 and TRBJ1-1; TRBD1 is a possible D gene (5 bases). Per the germline V gene, CDR1 is KGHSH and CDR2 is LQKENI. V was trimmed by 6 bases and J by 2 bases, leaving 13 bases between them. The CDR3 has 14 amino acids. CDR3 nucleotides: TGTGCCAGCTCCCCGCGGGGCAGCAACACTGAAGCTTTCTTT. This encodes CASSPRGSNTEAFF.

About this clone: The conserved phenylalanine or tryptophan is not found at the CDR3 terminus, so this likely reflects a read error. V is TRBV7-6 and J is TRBJ2-7, with D perhaps matching TRBD1 (6 bases). Trimming stripped 1 base from V and 0 bases from J, with 16 bases between. CDR3 size: 17 residues. CDR1 SGHVS and CDR2 FNYEAQ come from the germline V gene. In DNA form, the CDR3 reads TGTGCCAGCAGCTTAGGGACCGGGACATATCACTCCTACGAGCAGTACCTC. It specifies CASSLGTGTYHSYEQYL.

This chain uses TRBV7-2 with TRBJ2-7, with 8 bases identical to TRBD1. The V gene end was trimmed by 6 bases and the J gene end by 2 bases; junction bases not matched to a gene: 6. Germline values: CDR1 SGHTA, CDR2 FQGNSA. The CDR3 has 14 amino acids. CDR3 sequence (DNA): TGTGCCAGCAGAGGAGACAGGGGCCCCTACGAGCAGTACTTC. It encodes CASRGDRGPYEQYF.

The rearrangement joins TRBV7-9 to TRBJ2-1; TRBD2 matches at 12 bases. Germline V CDR1 and CDR2: SEHNR, FQNEAQ (reference sequence). CDR3 length: 16 amino acids. The trim removed 5 bases at V and 2 bases at J, leaving 4 bases unmatched. CDR3 DNA: TGTGCCAGCAGCCCGACTAGCGGGAGCGCCTACAATGAGCAGTTCTTC. Encoded protein: CASSPTSGSAYNEQFF.

The chain recombines TRBV2 with TRBJ1-5; D is unresolved. Germline CDR1 and CDR2: SNHLY and FYNNEI. V was shortened by 8 bases and J by 6 bases, with 14 bases between the two germline ends. The CDR3 totals 13 residues. The CDR3 region has the DNA TGTGCCAGCGTCGAGGGTGGTAGTCAGCCCCAGCATTTT. Translated, it gives CASVEGGSQPQHF.

The chain employs TRBV5-1 and TRBJ1-2, with 9 positions matching TRBD1. The CDR3 extends over 15 amino acids. Looked up from germline, CDR1 is SGHRS and CDR2 is YFSETQ. The ends lost 2 bases at V and 4 bases at J; junction bases unmatched: 6. The CDR3 sequence: CASSLSLDRGYGYTF. The CDR3 DNA follows: TGCGCCAGCAGCTTAAGCCTGGACAGGGGCTATGGCTACACCTTC.

The V call is TRBV5-6, the J call TRBJ2-7; possibly TRBD1 for D (7 bases). The CDR3 length is 14 residues. With 4 bases removed from V and 2 bases from J, the gap between germline ends came to 13 bases. Germline loops: CDR1 SGHDT, CDR2 YYEEEE. The chain's CDR3 is CASSAGQPAYEQYF. The CDR3, as DNA: TGTGCCAGCAGCGCGGGACAGCCGGCCTACGAGCAGTACTTC.

CDR3: CASSLDGEQGVDTQYF. The CDR3 DNA reads as TGCGCCAGCAGCTTGGACGGGGAACAGGGGGTTGATACGCAGTATTTT. This chain connects TRBV5-1 to TRBJ2-3, with 8 positions matching TRBD1. Germline trimming cut 0 bases from V and 6 bases from J; bases unmatched to any gene: 9. Germline values: CDR1 SGHRS, CDR2 YFSETQ. The CDR3 runs to 16 residues.

The chain uses TRBV29-1 and TRBJ1-3, with a weak D call TRBD1 (6 bases). Germline CDR1 is SQVTM and CDR2 is ANQGSEA. Trimming pared 6 bases from V and 0 bases from J, leaving 9 bases between. There are 13 residues in the CDR3. The chain's CDR3 is CSVLDSSGNTIYF. The CDR3 coding sequence is TGCAGCGTGCTGGACAGCTCTGGAAACACCATATATTTT.

The gene calls are TRBV18 and TRBJ2-5; 8 bases are shared with TRBD1. Judging by the DNA end, TRBJ2-7 fits better; the J call may be wrong. The CDR3 covers 15 residues. From germline, CDR1 is KGHSH and CDR2 LQKENI. The CDR3 sequence: CASSPTPGQAYEQYF. Written as DNA, the CDR3 is TGTGCCAGCTCACCAACGCCGGGACAGGCCTACGAGCAGTACTTC.

This sequence joins TRBV9 and TRBJ1-1; tentative D call: TRBD1 (5 bases). The CDR3 loop spans 15 amino acids. Trimming shortened V by 2 bases and J by 1 base, and 12 bases separated the two germline ends. Germline V lookup: CDR1 SGDLS, CDR2 YYNGEE. In DNA, the CDR3 is TGTGCCAGCAGCGTGGAGGGACTCGCGAACACTGAAGCTTTCTTT. Its translation is CASSVEGLANTEAFF. The full variable domain, in which reference TRBV9 and TRBJ1-1 provide the parts outside the CDR3, is DSGVTQTPKHLITATGQRVTLRCSPRSGDLSVYWYQQSLDQGLQFLIQYYNGEERAKGNILERFSAQQFPDLHSELNLSSLELGDSALYFCASSVEGLANTEAFFGQGTRLTVV.

This chain links TRBV4-2 with TRBJ2-1; 8 positions match TRBD2. The CDR3 length is 15 residues. Germline-derived CDR1 and CDR2 are LGHNA and YNFKEQ. The J segment lost 6 bases and the V segment lost 2 bases, leaving 6 bases of the junction unmatched. The DNA of the CDR3 is TGTGCCAGCAGCCAACGGAGCGGGAGTATCAATGAGCAGTTCTTC. Translating it yields CASSQRSGSINEQFF.

The chain carries TRBV19 and TRBJ1-1; 8 nucleotides match TRBD1. This CDR3 region has 13 residues. The germline CDR1 and CDR2 sequences are LNHDA and SQIVND (reference sequence). J lost 5 bases, V lost 4 bases, and 3 bases had no gene match. CDR3 in DNA: TGTGCCAGTAGTACGACAGGGGCTACTGAAGCTTTCTTT. It codes for CASSTTGATEAFF.

V usage is TRBV29-1 and J usage is TRBJ2-5; 12 bases align to TRBD2. The J call is doubtful: the DNA matches TRBJ2-7 better. Germline values: CDR1 SQVTM, CDR2 ANQGSEA. The CDR3 length is 14 residues. The CDR3: CSVLAGGPAYEQYF. The CDR3 nucleotides are TGCAGCGTACTAGCGGGAGGCCCGGCCTACGAGCAGTACTTC.

This chain joins TRBV11-3 and TRBJ2-7; D unresolved. The ends were cut back, 5 bases at V and 0 bases at J, with 14 bases in the middle. The CDR3 totals 15 residues. The V gene's germline CDR1 is SGHNT and CDR2 YENEEA. CDR3 region: CASSPGEVDSYEQYF. CDR3 nucleotides: TGTGCCAGCAGCCCGGGTGAGGTCGACTCCTACGAGCAGTACTTC.

The genes are TRBV5-6 and TRBJ2-5; 8 bases map to TRBD1. The DNA matches TRBJ2-7 better at its end, which makes the J call doubtful. This CDR3 is built from 13 residues. Per the germline V gene, CDR1 is SGHDT and CDR2 is YYEEEE. CDR3: CASKRQGNYEQYF. The CDR3 nucleotides are TGTGCCAGCAAAAGACAGGGGAACTACGAGCAGTACTTC.

This chain uses TRBV5-4 with TRBJ2-3, with TRBD1 matching 7 bases. This CDR3 region has 14 residues. CDR1 and CDR2 from the germline V gene are SGHNT and YYREEE (reference sequence). V shed 5 bases and J 4 bases; nucleotides not matched to a gene: 7. The CDR3 loop reads CASSQGTVADTQYF. CDR3 in DNA: TGTGCCAGCAGTCAGGGGACAGTCGCAGATACGCAGTATTTT.

V usage is TRBV10-3 and J usage is TRBJ2-5; D may be TRBD2 (5 bases). This CDR3 contains 15 residues. Trimming left V 3 bases short and J 1 base short, with 12 bases between. The germline CDR1 and CDR2 sequences are ENHRY and SYGVKD. The CDR3: CAISDPGLSQETQYF. The CDR3 DNA is TGTGCCATCAGTGACCCCGGACTCTCCCAAGAGACCCAGTACTTC.

V gene TRBV7-9 combines with J gene TRBJ2-2; no reliable D call. The CDR3 runs 12 residues. In germline, CDR1 is SEHNR, CDR2 FQNEAQ (reference sequence). V was shortened by 3 bases and J by 7 bases, with 6 bases between the two germline ends. The CDR3 region has the DNA TGTGCCAGCAGCTTCGGTAACGGGGAGCTGTTTTTT. It translates to CASSFGNGELFF.

The chain uses TRBV6-6 and TRBJ2-5; 12 bases are shared with TRBD1. The CDR3 is made up of 14 amino acids. The germline CDR1 and CDR2 sequences are MNHNY and SVGAGI (reference sequence). With V trimmed by 6 bases and J by 7 bases, 6 bases remained unmatched. Here the CDR3 reads CASRGTGGDGTQYF. CDR3 DNA sequence: TGTGCCAGCAGGGGGACAGGGGGCGATGGGACCCAGTACTTC.

The V and J genes are TRBV18 and TRBJ1-5; D remains ambiguous. V gave up 5 bases and J gave up 2 bases, with 10 bases separating them. The germline CDR1 and CDR2 sequences are KGHSH and LQKENI. The CDR3 contains 14 residues. This CDR3 is CASSSREGNQPQHF. In DNA form, the CDR3 reads TGTGCCAGCTCATCCCGGGAGGGCAATCAGCCCCAGCATTTT.

For this clone: One junction end does not reproduce the germline sequence, and a read error may be involved. The rearrangement links TRBV18 to TRBJ2-7, with TRBD2 identical over 8 bases. The CDR3 runs to 14 residues. Germline V gene lookup returns CDR1 KGHSH and CDR2 LQKENI. Here the CDR3 DNA reads TGTGCCAGCTCCCCACGGGGGGGTCCCTACGAGCAGTACTTC. It translates to CASSPRGGPYEQYF.

The V gene is TRBV19, the J gene TRBJ2-2, with D tentatively TRBD1 (6 bases). Germline assignment: CDR1 LNHDA and CDR2 SQIVND (reference sequence). This CDR3 is 15 amino acids long. The ends were cut back, 2 bases at V and 4 bases at J, with 11 bases in the middle. The CDR3 DNA reads as TGTGCCAGTAGTATAATCCCAGGGGCCACCGGGGAGCTGTTTTTT. This encodes CASSIIPGATGELFF.